This T cell receptor beta chain was sequenced in a study of post-analysis software for immune sequencing data. Whole-study context: The cohort encompassed relapsing-remitting, secondary progressive and progressive-relapsing multiple sclerosis disease courses.

Findings and caveats of the study: Samples prepared in the same batch strongly co-clustered by F measure. Controls had significantly higher normalized Chao1 diversity than multiple sclerosis patients. Patients used roughly five TRBV segments, including TRBV5-6, TRBV5-1 and TRBV20-1, more often than controls.

This clonotype was detected only a few times. Its cognate antigen is unknown. One end of the junction is discordant with germline, which a read error may explain. The TCR beta cDNA libraries carried unique molecular identifiers. Starting from roughly 1.1 to 9.2 million T cells, the study yielded a few hundred thousand cDNA molecules. TCRdb re-analysed the PCR reads in MiXCR, keeping a single row per CDR3 protein. The sample lists 750,000 to 900,000 distinct CDR3 sequences, about half occurring once. Germline V lookup: CDR1 SQVTM, CDR2 ANQGSEA. The CDR3 extends over 13 amino acids. Sequenced input: blood. The V and J genes are TRBV29-1 and TRBJ2-3, with TRBD2 matching over 7 bases. The source is a girl aged 5-17 years with multiple sclerosis. CDR3 nucleotides: TGCAGCGCTGAGCGGGAAAGCATAGATACGCAGTATTTT. As protein: CSAERESIDTQYF.